The clone carrying this T cell receptor (beta chain) was counted at least ten times. Its antigen is currently unknown. The authors sorted naive CD8 T cells as CD8+CD4-CCR7+CD45RA+. These data are taken from a study of molecular identifiers for immune sequencing clone quantification. Findings and caveats of the study: Spiked Jurkat TCR RNA equivalent to one cell reportedly surfaced among over 850,000 naive cells. Clones with over 20 RNA copies captured over 98% of effector molecules but under 1% of naive ones.

TCRdb re-derived calls from the PCR reads in MiXCR, one entry per CDR3 protein. Found here are over 85,000 distinct CDR3 sequences, roughly a fifth of them singletons; the top ten hold approximately 0.99%. The CDR3 totals 13 residues. Germline assignment: CDR1 SGHTA and CDR2 FQGNSA. Trimming shortened V by 6 bases and J by 7 bases, and 13 bases separated the two germline ends. J is TRBJ2-1 and V is TRBV7-2; D is ambiguous. This receptor was obtained from a human donor in good health. Some libraries in this study had Jurkat cell RNA spiked in. The sample consisted of naive CD8+ T cells from blood, with Jurkat cell RNA spiked in. Subset of the sample: FACS-sorted CD8+CD4-CCR7+CD45RA+ naive T cells. The CDR3 coding sequence is TGTGCCAGCAGTCTCAGAGGATGGAATGAGCAGTTCTTC. It specifies CASSLRGWNEQFF.